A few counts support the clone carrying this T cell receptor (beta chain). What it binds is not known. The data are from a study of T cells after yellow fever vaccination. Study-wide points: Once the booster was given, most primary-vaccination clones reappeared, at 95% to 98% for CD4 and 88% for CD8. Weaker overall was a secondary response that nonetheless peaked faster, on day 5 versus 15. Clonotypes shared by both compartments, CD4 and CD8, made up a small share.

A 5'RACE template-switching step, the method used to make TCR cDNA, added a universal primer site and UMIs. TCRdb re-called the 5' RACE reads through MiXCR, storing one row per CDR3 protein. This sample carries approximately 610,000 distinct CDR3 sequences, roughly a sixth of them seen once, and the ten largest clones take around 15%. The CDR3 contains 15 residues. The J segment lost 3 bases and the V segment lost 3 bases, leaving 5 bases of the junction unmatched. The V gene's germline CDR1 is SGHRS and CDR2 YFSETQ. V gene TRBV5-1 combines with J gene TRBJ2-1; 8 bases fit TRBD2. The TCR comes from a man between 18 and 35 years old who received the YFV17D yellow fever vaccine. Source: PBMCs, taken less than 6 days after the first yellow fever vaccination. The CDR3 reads CASSWLAGDYNEQFF. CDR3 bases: TGCGCCAGCAGCTGGCTAGCGGGTGACTACAATGAGCAGTTCTTC.